A single TCR beta chain is shown here with its context. What antigen it recognizes has not been identified. Per-nucleotide qualities are absent, and no much larger clonotype sits a single base away. Patients with hyperthyroidism were aged 18 to 65 years, had been newly diagnosed, and had a disease duration of less than 2 months. Patients were excluded if they had other autoimmune diseases, uncontrolled infections, pregnancy or lactation. Diagnosis relied on clinical symptoms, serum thyroxine, TRAb, thyroid ultrasound and orbital computed tomography. Total RNA was extracted with Trizol reagent and quality-checked on an Agilent 2100 Bioanalyzer. The data stem from a study of Graves' ophthalmopathy and Graves' hyperthyroidism (dated by TCRdb to the late 2010s). About the investigation overall: A patient counted as having stable hyperthyroidism if there was no progression to ophthalmopathy within 18 months of follow-up. The study used TCR beta repertoire signatures to distinguish Graves' ophthalmopathy from Graves' hyperthyroidism and to predict progression to ophthalmopathy. In total, approximately 140 blood samples were TCR-sequenced: 40 to 45 ophthalmopathy, 80 or so hyperthyroidism and around 17 hyperthyroidism-to-ophthalmopathy patients. To explore V-J signatures that distinguish ophthalmopathy from hyperthyroidism, a discovery set of under 110 patients was enrolled, made up of 43 with ophthalmopathy and roughly 57 with stable hyperthyroidism. For independent validation, a separate cohort was made up of around 18 hyperthyroidism patients plus 17 patients who later progressed from hyperthyroidism to ophthalmopathy. In roughly six hyperthyroidism patients, the T-cell repertoires found in thyroid tissue were compared with those found in blood. Following sample collection, hyperthyroidism patients were given methimazole at a starting dose of 30 mg daily, and ophthalmopathy patients were given high-dose intravenous methylprednisolone. Study-level results and caveats: In validation, the model predicted ophthalmopathy progression with 70.59% sensitivity and 72.22% specificity; some twelve predicted patients were CT-confirmed with GO in a median of roughly 6.8 months. The 13-signature model separated ophthalmopathy from stable hyperthyroidism with approximately 85% sensitivity and around 84% specificity in cross-validation, and 80%/75% in the test set. Most of the expanded thyroid clonotypes with a frequency above 0.001 were also detected in blood, and it was suggested that the thyroid immune response may be reflected by blood repertoires. Sample size was not statistically predetermined, and group allocation was not concealed from the investigators.

The CDR3 spans 14 residues, from the cysteine through the phenylalanine. Kept here is only the CDR3 DNA, which spans 42 bases and is read in frame from base 1. The V end loses 9 bases and the J end loses 2 bases, and a stretch of 11 bases separates them. CDR1 and CDR2, per the germline V gene (reference sequence), are MNHEY and SMNVEV. For repertoire sequencing, TCR beta CDR3 regions were amplified from RNA transcripts. The first round of RT-PCR was done with HTBI primers and the Qiagen OneStep RT-PCR kit, and was followed by a second round of multiplex PCR, then size selection and purification. The libraries underwent paired-end sequencing with 100 bp reads on an Illumina HiSeq2000. The study's processing was this. SOAPnuke was used to process the reads, throwing out any read that had adapters, had uncalled bases, had a mean Phred below 15, or lacked an exact constant-primer or identifier match. COPE v1.2.5 was used to merge the high-quality paired reads. Clonotypes were defined as unique nucleotide sequences and were aligned to IMGT TRB V, D and J references using MiTCR v1.1. The analysis was limited to V-J combinations with a frequency above 0.0001, which together covered roughly 99% of the repertoires. A TCR clonal expansion and chaos score per V-J combination was defined as the ratio of F50 clonal expansion to chaos observed in the TCRdist matrix. Welch's t-statistics and random forest were used to reduce features to 10 to 15 V-J combinations, which were fed into a naive Bayes classifier. The similarity between thyroid and blood repertoires was quantified using the Morisita-Horn index. TCRdb reran the public reads through fastp at Q25 and MiXCR, keeping productive beta chains. Duplicate CDR3 protein sequences are folded into a single record with the most common DNA and genes. None of the V and J calls come from the authors' own analysis; TCRdb made them. Present in this sample are a few hundred thousand distinct CDR3 sequences, roughly 40% of which were seen just once. The leading ten clones occupy around 4.6% of the sample.

This TCR came from an adult man with Graves' hyperthyroidism. What was sequenced was peripheral blood or thyroid tissue (not recorded which). The sequence links TRBV27 to TRBJ1-6, with the D segment identity uncertain. The CDR3 protein sequence reads: CASRTEPYNSPLHF. The DNA sequence is as follows: TGTGCCAGTAGAACAGAACCCTATAATTCACCCCTCCACTTT.